This TCR beta chain is drawn from a study of T cells in Graves' hyperthyroidism and ophthalmopathy. The CDR3 runs to 15 residues. The germline gives CDR1 SGDLS, CDR2 YYNGEE. Deletions cut 8 bases from V and 0 bases from J, with 15 bases between. TCR beta CDR3 regions were amplified from RNA transcripts. When the TCR CDR3 underwent first-round RT-PCR, the HTBI primer set was used. Via MiXCR, TCRdb re-called the multiplex PCR reads, giving one row per CDR3 protein. The top ten clones hold roughly 7.2% of a sample with more than 550,000 distinct CDR3 sequences, roughly 46% of them seen once. This sequence joins TRBV9 and TRBJ1-3, with D perhaps matching TRBD1 (5 bases). Sequencing used peripheral blood or thyroid tissue (not recorded which). The receptor was derived from an adult man with Graves' disease, either hyperthyroidism or ophthalmopathy (not recorded which). The DNA for the CDR3 is TGTGCCAGTGGCAGGGTAGAAGGCTCTGGAAACACCATATATTTT. The encoded protein is CASGRVEGSGNTIYF.